This TCR beta chain comes out of a study of regulatory T cells in long-lasting Graves disease. Time point meaning: newly diagnosed GD, antithyroid drugs for less than 3 months. PBMC-derived RNA was used for the TCR library. This clonotype was counted ten times or more. The V end was cut by 0 bases, the J end by 5 bases, with 8 bases between. The CDR3 totals 13 residues. Per germline, CDR1 SGHKS and CDR2 YYEKEE (reference sequence). Construction of TCR beta libraries relied on iRepertoire HTBI primers and on Arm-PCR targeting CDR3 regions. MiXCR, applied by TCRdb to the multiplex PCR reads, yields one record per CDR3 protein. This sample has 530,000 or so distinct CDR3 sequences, with about 16% found just once. This sample was shared with a second study, whose subject was T cells in Graves' hyperthyroidism and ophthalmopathy.

The sequence came from a man between 18 and 35 years old with Graves disease. The genes are TRBV5-5 and TRBJ2-5; D is uncertain. The source was peripheral blood mononuclear cells (PBMCs), collected at new diagnosis, from a patient treated with antithyroid drugs. CDR3 in amino acids: CASSLGVSETQYF. The CDR3 bases are TGTGCCAGCAGCTTGGGAGTCTCGGAGACCCAGTACTTC.